This TCR beta chain was sequenced during a study of T-cell memory formation after mild COVID-19. Overall study findings and caveats: Clones shrinking from day 15 to 85 showed even CD4/CD8 mixes; later expanders tilted CD4+.

The V gene's germline CDR1 is MNHEY and CDR2 SVGAGI. The CDR3 is made up of 15 amino acids. The ends lost 5 bases at V and 9 bases at J; junction bases unmatched: 13. On this clonotype itself: Its target is unknown.

TCRdb recomputed calls from the 5' RACE reads with MiXCR, one row per CDR3 protein. The sample consists of a few hundred thousand distinct CDR3 sequences, roughly 26% of them appearing once. This sequence joins TRBV6-5 and TRBJ2-5; 9 nucleotides align to TRBD1. The receptor's source is an adult woman who had mild COVID-19 (a few samples of this study predate the infection). Cell type and time point are not known. Sequences were obtained from PBMCs or a T cell subset sorted from them (not recorded which). The CDR3 coding sequence is TGTGCCAGCAGTAAGGACAGGGGCAGGGTCGGGGCCCAGTACTTC. Its protein product is CASSKDRGRVGAQYF.